The table lists the clone carrying this T cell receptor (beta chain) with many counts. This sample stems from a study of response to subunit inactivated influenza vaccine. Germline V gene sequence: CDR1 WSHSY, CDR2 SAAADI. V was shortened by 9 bases and J by 8 bases, with 20 bases between the two germline ends. The CDR3 runs to 15 residues. MiXCR, run by TCRdb on the RT-PCR reads, gives a single entry per CDR3 protein. The sample holds over 400,000 distinct CDR3 sequences, 10% to 11% seen once. The rearrangement joins TRBV10-2 to TRBJ1-6; maybe TRBD1 (5 bases). This TCR derives from a man between 50 and 59 years old who received an inactivated influenza vaccine. This specimen consisted of PBMCs from blood, obtained roughly 48 days after vaccination. The CDR3 loop reads CASLLGTWLDSPLHF. The CDR3 DNA reads TGCGCCAGTCTCCTAGGGACCTGGCTGGATTCACCCCTCCACTTT.